One sample yielded the 13 T cell receptor beta chains listed below, sequenced in a study of TIL therapy for anti-PD-1-resistant metastatic lung cancer. Time point meaning: pre-treatment sample, taken before nivolumab and TIL therapy. The immunoSEQ assay was v3. Method: immunoSEQ multiplex PCR; TCRdb's copy keeps in-frame clones and lacks some. This sample has 50,000 to 70,000 clones, with about 69% found just once. Sequencing used blood, obtained at baseline. The receptors were gathered from a person between 25 and 79 years old with non-small cell lung cancer.

The V call is TRBV4-1, the J call TRBJ2-3; D possibly corresponds to TRBD2 (6 bases). V shed 0 bases and J shed 3 bases, with 16 bases lying between them. The length of the CDR3 is 17 residues. The germline gives CDR1 MGHRA, CDR2 YSYEKL. DNA for the CDR3: TGCGCCAGCAGCCAAGAAATGACGACTGGGGGGACAGATACGCAGTATTTT. This codes for CASSQEMTTGGTDTQYF.

The CDR3 nucleotides read TGTGCCAGTACCCCGGGACTAGCGGGGGGGGCGTTCTACAATGAGCAGTTCTTC. Amino acids: CASTPGLAGGAFYNEQFF. The chain recombines TRBV19 with TRBJ2-1; 16 nucleotides line up with TRBD2. CDR3 length: 18 residues. The junction had 9 bases not matched to a gene; V was cut back by 7 bases and J by 3 bases. The V gene's germline CDR1 is LNHDA and CDR2 SQIVND (reference sequence).

This sequence joins TRBV28 and TRBJ2-1; no clear D. The V end was cut by 3 bases, the J end by 2 bases, with 14 bases between. Germline V gives CDR1 MDHEN, CDR2 SYDVKM. The CDR3 consists of 16 residues. The CDR3 reads CASSFPLKAAYNEQFF. The CDR3 DNA is TGTGCCAGCAGTTTCCCTCTAAAAGCCGCCTACAATGAGCAGTTCTTC.

The rearrangement uses TRBV9 and TRBJ2-4; 9 bases map to TRBD1. The CDR3 has 15 amino acids. Germline assignment: CDR1 SGDLS and CDR2 YYNGEE. V was clipped by 4 bases and J by 7 bases; unmatched bases: 9. CDR3 DNA: TGTGCCAGCAGCCAACTCGGGACAGGGTTTAACATTCAGTACTTC. Translation gives CASSQLGTGFNIQYF.

The chain is built from TRBV27 and TRBJ1-1, with a weak D call TRBD1 (5 bases). The CDR3 has 13 residues. Between the trimmed V and J ends, which lost 4 bases and 0 bases, there was a span of 6 bases. Germline-derived CDR1 and CDR2 are MNHEY and SMNVEV (reference sequence). CDR3 sequence (DNA): TGTGCCAGCAGTTGGACAATGAACACTGAAGCTTTCTTT. This gives the protein CASSWTMNTEAFF.

The genes are TRBV18 and TRBJ2-7; TRBD2 matches at 8 bases. V gave up 4 bases and J gave up 5 bases; unmatched junction bases: 4. Germline V gives CDR1 KGHSH, CDR2 LQKENI. CDR3 length equals 13 residues. Here the CDR3 DNA reads TGTGCCAGCTCACAGCTAGCGGGCCACGAGCAGTACTTC. Amino acid sequence: CASSQLAGHEQYF.

This clone has more than one count but fewer than ten. The J gene is TRBJ2-7, the V gene TRBV2; 10 nucleotides match TRBD2. Germline loops: CDR1 SNHLY, CDR2 FYNNEI. V lost 5 bases and J lost 2; bases outside the gene matches: 0. The CDR3 contains 13 residues. The CDR3 DNA follows: TGTGCCAGCAGTAGCGGGAGGGCCTACGAGCAGTACTTC. It encodes CASSSGRAYEQYF.

This clone was observed a handful of times. The gene calls are TRBV28 and TRBJ2-7; TRBD1 might be the D (7 bases). V was shortened by 3 bases and J by 6 bases, with 15 bases between the two germline ends. The CDR3 has 14 amino acids. Germline CDR1 is MDHEN and CDR2 is SYDVKM. Written as DNA, the CDR3 is TGTGCCAGCAGTTTGACAGGAGGGGGCAGCGAGCAGTACTTC. Protein sequence: CASSLTGGGSEQYF.

The chain couples TRBV29-1 to TRBJ2-3; 12 bases match TRBD2. Germline CDR1 is SQVTM and CDR2 is ANQGSEA. V shed 7 bases and J 1 base; nucleotides not matched to a gene: 6. CDR3 size: 15 residues. The CDR3 is CSAIGLAGRTDTQYF. CDR3 nucleotides: TGCAGCGCAATAGGACTAGCGGGGCGCACAGATACGCAGTATTTT.

This clone has just one count. V gene TRBV4-1 combines with J gene TRBJ1-6; TRBD1 matches at 7 bases. V was pared by 2 bases and J by 4 bases, with 2 bases of the junction left unmatched. Germline-derived CDR1 and CDR2 are MGHRA and YSYEKL. The CDR3 has 15 residues. The CDR3 region is CASSQMDRYNSPLHF. The CDR3, as DNA: TGCGCCAGCAGCCAAATGGACAGGTATAATTCACCCCTCCACTTT.

The genes are TRBV13 and TRBJ2-7; tentative D call: TRBD2 (7 bases). The V end lost 0 bases, the J end lost 6 bases, and 15 bases lay between the germline ends. Germline lookup yields CDR1 PRHDT and CDR2 FYEKMQ (reference sequence). CDR3 size: 15 residues. The CDR3 nucleotides are TGTGCCAGCAGCTTAGGAGGGGGGGGCTCGATCGAGCAGTACTTC. Protein product: CASSLGGGGSIEQYF.

The chain has TRBV15 and TRBJ2-3; 9 nucleotides match TRBD1. The CDR3 spans 16 residues. V trimming: 0 bases; J trimming: 0 bases; junction bases outside the gene matches: 1. Germline V gene lookup returns CDR1 LNHNV and CDR2 YYDKDF (reference sequence). The CDR3 DNA sequence: TGTGCCACCAGCAGAGACGGGACAGGGAGCACAGATACGCAGTATTTT. Its protein product is CATSRDGTGSTDTQYF.

This chain links TRBV10-2 with TRBJ1-5; TRBD1 agrees at 8 bases. With 4 bases clipped from V and 9 bases from J, the junction kept 5 bases outside the gene matches. The CDR3 contains 13 residues. Per germline, CDR1 WSHSY and CDR2 SAAADI. This CDR3 reads CASSVSGTGPQHF. The CDR3 DNA reads TGCGCCAGCAGTGTCTCGGGGACAGGGCCCCAGCATTTT.